Below, 10 T cell receptor beta chains from the same sample are listed, as sequenced in a study of monozygotic twins with inflammatory bowel disease. From its re-call of the 5' RACE reads, TCRdb lists each CDR3 protein once, without DNA. This sample's clone table lists about 210,000 distinct CDR3 sequences. Sequencing used blood. The source is a human donor with ulcerative colitis or Crohn's disease, or a healthy co-twin of an affected twin (not recorded which).

V is TRBV20-1 and J is TRBJ1-5; TCRdb lists TRBD1, though no DNA is available to test this call. This CDR3 is built from 13 residues. The germline V gene has CDR1 DFQATT and CDR2 SNEGSKA (reference sequence). The CDR3 loop is CSARRDHNQPQHF.

The chain joins TRBV25-1 to TRBJ1-1; the TCRdb D gene call, TRBD1, has no DNA to confirm it. Germline CDR1 MGHDK, CDR2 SYGVNS. The CDR3 runs to 15 residues. This CDR3 is CASSGGTGWYTEAFF.

The chain combines TRBV3-1 with TRBJ2-7; TCRdb reports TRBD2, a call that lacks DNA to check it against. The germline gives CDR1 LGHDT, CDR2 YNNKEL (reference sequence). This CDR3 has 15 residues. The CDR3 sequence is CASSQVSGGSYEQYF.

The chain employs TRBV5-1 and TRBJ2-3; TCRdb selects TRBD1, and the lack of DNA leaves this call unchecked. The length of the CDR3 is 16 residues. The germline V gene has CDR1 SGHRS and CDR2 YFSETQ. The CDR3 region is CASSGQGGGGADTQYF.

This rearrangement joins TRBV19 to TRBJ2-7. Germline V gene sequence: CDR1 LNHDA, CDR2 SQIVND (reference sequence). This CDR3 region has 14 residues. CDR3 residues: CASSIASRPYEQYF.

The chain is built from TRBV25-1 and TRBJ1-5. Per germline, CDR1 MGHDK and CDR2 SYGVNS. The CDR3 runs 14 residues. CDR3 residues: CASSDQGFGQPQHF.

The V call is TRBV18, the J call TRBJ2-3. Germline V gene lookup returns CDR1 KGHSH and CDR2 LQKENI. This CDR3 comprises 17 residues. This CDR3 is CASSSLLAGASTDTQYF. Combining the CDR3 with reference TRBV18 and TRBJ2-3 gives the whole variable domain NAGVMQNPRHLVRRRGQEARLRCSPMKGHSHVYWYRQLPEEGLKFMVYLQKENIIDESGMPKERFSAEFPKEGPSILRIQQVVRGDSAAYFCASSSLLAGASTDTQYFGPGTRLTVL.

V is TRBV10-1 and J is TRBJ1-1; TCRdb outputs TRBD1, but without DNA this stays unchecked. Germline V gene sequence: CDR1 WNHNN, CDR2 SYGVQD (reference sequence). This CDR3 is built from 13 residues. The CDR3 protein is CASRGQLNTEAFF.

This chain uses TRBV12-3 or TRBV12-4 with TRBJ2-2. The CDR3 runs 14 residues. The CDR3 reads CASSFPSNTGELFF.

V and J are TRBV20-1 and TRBJ2-7; TCRdb calls TRBD2, which cannot be checked without DNA. CDR1 is DFQATT and CDR2 is SNEGSKA in the germline V gene (reference sequence). CDR3 length equals 14 residues. The CDR3 sequence: CSAPSSGEPYEQYF.